The 4 T cell receptor beta chains reported below all come from one sample, sequenced in a study of blood T cells in healthy people across ages. It was with a sample-barcoded 5' primer and a J-beta primer mix that a second PCR of about 7 to 12 cycles was run. TCRdb itself ran the 5' RACE reads through MiXCR, one entry per CDR3 protein. Of about 800,000 distinct CDR3 sequences in the sample, 55% to 75% were seen once. Sequencing was done on a sample of blood. The receptor source for this set is a man under 40 in good health.

This rearrangement joins TRBV6-1 to TRBJ1-2; D unclear. The germline V and J ends were trimmed by 2 bases and 4 bases, with 11 bases remaining between them. CDR3 length: 14 amino acids. Per the germline V gene, CDR1 is MNHNS and CDR2 is SASEGT. This chain's CDR3 is CASSEWVGSYGYTF. In nucleotides, the CDR3 is TGTGCCAGCAGTGAATGGGTGGGGTCCTATGGCTACACCTTC.

This sequence joins TRBV20-1 and TRBJ2-6, with D hard to call. The CDR3 has 16 residues. Germline loops: CDR1 DFQATT, CDR2 SNEGSKA (reference sequence). Trimming left V 5 bases short and J 5 bases short, with 19 bases between. This chain's CDR3 is CSALSDTVGRANVLTF. DNA for the CDR3: TGCAGTGCTTTATCGGATACAGTGGGCAGGGCCAACGTCCTGACTTTC.

This rearrangement joins TRBV20-1 to TRBJ1-5; D is uncertain. From germline, CDR1 is DFQATT and CDR2 SNEGSKA (reference sequence). The CDR3 runs 12 residues. The V end was cut by 0 bases, the J end by 7 bases, with 7 bases between. As DNA, the CDR3 is TGCAGTGCTAGAGATCCCCTACAGCCCCAGCATTTT. It specifies CSARDPLQPQHF.

The chain carries TRBV15 and TRBJ2-5; TRBD1 is a possible D gene (6 bases). CDR3 length equals 14 residues. Between the trimmed V and J ends, which lost 5 bases and 4 bases, there was a span of 14 bases. Germline values: CDR1 LNHNV, CDR2 YYDKDF (reference sequence). The CDR3 region has the DNA TGTGCCACCAGCGGAAGGGGGTTCGCAGAGACCCAGTACTTC. It is translated as CATSGRGFAETQYF.